This T cell receptor beta chain was identified in a study of breast tumors, draining lymph nodes, adjacent tissues. The study's findings and limits: Luminal-like breast cancer showed significantly greater tumor-nontumor repertoire similarity than basal-like breast cancer did.

The V end was cut by 7 bases, the J end by 4 bases, with 14 bases between. The CDR3 covers 14 residues. Germline V gene lookup returns CDR1 MDHEN and CDR2 SYDVKM. TCRdb independently ran MiXCR on the multiplex PCR reads; one entry per CDR3 protein. Of 180,000 or so distinct CDR3 sequences in the sample, 31% were seen once. As for this clonotype: Its antigen is unidentified.

Samples came from axillary lymph nodes draining the breast cancer. The sequence was obtained from a female donor with breast cancer. Some clones in this sample may be carry-over from other donors' samples. The sample taken for sequencing was axillary lymph node tissue. The J gene is TRBJ1-5, the V gene TRBV28, with D maybe TRBD1 (5 bases). The chain's CDR3 is CASTQPGENQPQHF. For the CDR3, the DNA is TGTGCCAGCACCCAGCCGGGGGAGAATCAGCCCCAGCATTTT.